The 25 T cell receptor beta chains given below trace back to one sample, sequenced in a study of identical twins. TCRdb analysed the 5' RACE reads with MiXCR anew, one entry per CDR3 protein. The sample has about 660,000 distinct CDR3 sequences, under 9% seen once; the top ten hold 0.75% to 1%. A further study also used this sample, focusing on yellow fever vaccine responses in identical twins.

Sequencing was performed on PBMCs. The receptors stem from a woman aged 18-29 years in good health.

J is TRBJ2-3 and V is TRBV20-1, with TRBD2 matching over 10 bases. V shed 0 bases and J 2 bases; nucleotides not matched to a gene: 5. This CDR3 is built from 16 residues. Germline CDR1 and CDR2: DFQATT and SNEGSKA (reference sequence). Here the CDR3 DNA reads TGCAGTGCTAGAGACATACTAGCGGGGTCCACAGATACGCAGTATTTT. This gives the protein CSARDILAGSTDTQYF.

J is TRBJ2-2 and V is TRBV4-1; D may match TRBD1 or TRBD2 (5 bases each). Germline V gene data show CDR1 as MGHRA and CDR2 as YSYEKL. The CDR3 contains 17 residues. V lost 0 bases and J lost 1, with 12 bases in between. This CDR3 reads CASSQDRGRGNTGELFF. The CDR3 coding sequence is TGCGCCAGCAGCCAAGATCGGGGACGGGGGAACACCGGGGAGCTGTTTTTT.

The chain carries TRBV7-9 and TRBJ2-1, with D perhaps matching TRBD1 (6 bases). V lost 1 base to trimming and J lost 11 bases, with 12 bases between them. This CDR3 is built from 13 residues. Germline CDR1 SEHNR, CDR2 FQNEAQ (reference sequence). CDR3 sequence (DNA): TGTGCCAGCAGCTTAGAGGGGCAGGGGCAGCAGTTCTTC. It is translated as CASSLEGQGQQFF.

The V and J genes are TRBV7-6 and TRBJ1-3, with D possibly being TRBD1 (6 bases). Germline CDR1 reads SGHVS; CDR2 reads FNYEAQ. Trimming took off 6 bases at V and 2 bases at J, with 14 bases between the two ends. The CDR3 contains 15 residues. CDR3 in amino acids: CASRPGEAAGNTIYF. CDR3 in DNA: TGTGCCAGCAGACCAGGGGAAGCGGCTGGAAACACCATATATTTT.

The J gene is TRBJ1-1, the V gene TRBV30, with D possibly being TRBD1 (5 bases). There are 13 residues in the CDR3. Trimming stripped 2 bases from V and 2 bases from J, with 9 bases between. CDR1 and CDR2 (germline): GTSNPN, SVGIG (reference sequence). The CDR3 nucleotides are TGTGCCTGGAGTTCGGGGGGAAACACTGAAGCTTTCTTT. Its translation is CAWSSGGNTEAFF.

In this sample, this clonotype turned up a few times. The chain couples TRBV12-3 or TRBV12-4 to TRBJ2-7; TRBD1 aligns across 12 bases. This CDR3 comprises 18 residues. With 8 bases clipped from V and 3 bases from J, the junction kept 17 bases outside the gene matches. Written as DNA, the CDR3 is TGTGCCAGCGTTTCCGGGACAGGGGGCATGATAGCCTACTACGAGCAGTACTTC. This codes for CASVSGTGGMIAYYEQYF.

The gene calls are TRBV3-1 and TRBJ1-3; D gene uncertain. Germline lookup yields CDR1 LGHDT and CDR2 YNNKEL (reference sequence). V lost 3 bases and J lost 4, with 10 bases in between. The CDR3 spans 14 residues. CDR3 coding DNA: TGTGCCAGCAGCCATACGCAGCTCGGAAACACCATATATTTT. Its translation: CASSHTQLGNTIYF.

The genes are TRBV5-6 and TRBJ2-7; no reliable D call. V lost 4 bases to trimming and J lost 5 bases, with 13 bases between them. The CDR3 is 13 amino acids. Germline CDR1 reads SGHDT; CDR2 reads YYEEEE. As DNA, the CDR3 is TGTGCCAGCAGCCCCGTGGGGAAGGACGAGCAGTACTTC. The encoded protein is CASSPVGKDEQYF.

This clonotype turned up a few times. This chain links TRBV2 with TRBJ1-1; unclear D gene. This CDR3 is 13 amino acids long. V lost 2 bases, J lost 4 bases, and 8 bases lay in between. Germline V gives CDR1 SNHLY, CDR2 FYNNEI. The CDR3 sequence is CASSESGLTEAFF. DNA for the CDR3: TGTGCCAGCAGTGAATCTGGGCTCACTGAAGCTTTCTTT. Drawing the rest from reference TRBV2 and TRBJ1-1, the complete variable domain is EPEVTQTPSHQVTQMGQEVILRCVPISNHLYFYWYRQILGQKVEFLVSFYNNEISEKSEIFDDQFSVERPDGSNFTLKIRSTKLEDSAMYFCASSESGLTEAFFGQGTRLTVV.

The J gene is TRBJ2-3, the V gene TRBV29-1; a possible D gene is TRBD2 (6 bases). Germline values: CDR1 SQVTM, CDR2 ANQGSEA. V was clipped by 4 bases and J by 2 bases, with 25 bases between them. CDR3 size: 18 residues. DNA for the CDR3: TGCAGCGTTGGGGGGTGGGAGGATAACCAACTACTCACAGATACGCAGTATTTT. Translation: CSVGGWEDNQLLTDTQYF.

The chain recombines TRBV20-1 with TRBJ1-1; 7 nucleotides align to TRBD1. V was clipped by 6 bases and J by 1 base; unmatched bases: 11. This CDR3 comprises 15 residues. Germline-derived CDR1 and CDR2 are DFQATT and SNEGSKA (reference sequence). CDR3: CSAYLRGFWNTEAFF. CDR3 coding DNA: TGCAGTGCATATCTCAGGGGGTTTTGGAACACTGAAGCTTTCTTT.

This CDR3 reads CASSLGAPRDTQYF. CDR3 DNA: TGTGCCAGCAGCTTAGGGGCTCCCCGAGATACGCAGTATTTT. The chain links TRBV7-8 to TRBJ2-3; D is undetermined. CDR3 size: 14 residues. V was shortened by 1 base and J by 5 bases, with 10 bases between the two germline ends. From germline, CDR1 is SGHVS and CDR2 FQNEAQ.

The chain recombines TRBV5-1 with TRBJ2-2, with D tentatively TRBD2 (5 bases). V was shortened by 3 bases and J by 1 base, with 10 bases between the two germline ends. This CDR3 is 15 amino acids long. Germline V gene data show CDR1 as SGHRS and CDR2 as YFSETQ. This chain's CDR3 is CASSSGGQNTGELFF. DNA for the CDR3: TGCGCCAGCAGCTCCGGCGGGCAGAACACCGGGGAGCTGTTTTTT.

There are a few counts of this clonotype. The V gene is TRBV6-5, the J gene TRBJ2-7; no clear D. The CDR3 runs 12 residues. Germline V CDR1 and CDR2: MNHEY, SVGAGI. Trimming shortened V by 5 bases and J by 7 bases, and 12 bases separated the two germline ends. The CDR3 spells CASSRSRKEQYF. CDR3 coding DNA: TGTGCCAGCAGTCGGTCTCGGAAGGAGCAGTACTTC.

The V and J genes are TRBV10-1 and TRBJ2-3, with 7 bases that match TRBD2. J lost 11 bases, V lost 4 bases, and 6 bases had no gene match. The length of the CDR3 is 12 residues. Germline lookup yields CDR1 WNHNN and CDR2 SYGVQD (reference sequence). The CDR3: CASSASSGRQYF. Written as DNA, the CDR3 is TGCGCCAGCAGTGCGTCTAGCGGCAGGCAGTATTTT.

This clonotype was seen many times. The chain carries TRBV5-1 and TRBJ2-2; D is perhaps TRBD1 (5 bases). The V gene's germline CDR1 is SGHRS and CDR2 YFSETQ. The CDR3 covers 14 residues. V lost 5 bases to trimming and J lost 5 bases, with 13 bases between them. The CDR3 DNA is TGCGCCAGCAGGGTCCAGGGTGCAACCGGGGAGCTGTTTTTT. Translated, it gives CASRVQGATGELFF.

This clonotype was counted ten times or more. The rearrangement uses TRBV7-6 and TRBJ2-3; possible D gene TRBD2, 6 bases. The ends were cut back, 2 bases at V and 1 base at J, with 16 bases in the middle. CDR3 length: 17 residues. Per the germline V gene, CDR1 is SGHVS and CDR2 is FNYEAQ. CDR3 residues: CASSLKVPGEGTDTQYF. For the CDR3, the DNA is TGTGCCAGCAGCTTAAAAGTCCCGGGAGAGGGCACAGATACGCAGTATTTT.

This clonotype was picked up many times. CDR3 nucleotide sequence: TGCAGCGTTGAAAAGGGGTACCAAGAGACCCAGTACTTC. It encodes CSVEKGYQETQYF. The rearrangement uses TRBV29-1 and TRBJ2-5, with D maybe TRBD1 (5 bases). V dropped 2 bases and J dropped 0 bases, with 7 bases sitting between them. The length of the CDR3 is 13 residues. In germline, CDR1 is SQVTM, CDR2 ANQGSEA.

CDR3 nucleotide sequence: TGTGCCAGCAGTAGCCTCGGTAGTCTTGAGCAGTTCTTC. It encodes CASSSLGSLEQFF. The rearrangement joins TRBV6-1 to TRBJ2-1; D gene uncertain. CDR3 length: 13 amino acids. Trimming removed 5 bases at V and 9 bases at J, with 14 bases between. Germline CDR1 and CDR2: MNHNS and SASEGT.

This clonotype came up a few times. J is TRBJ2-7 and V is TRBV7-9; TRBD2 aligns across 8 bases. V was clipped by 5 bases and J by 5 bases; unmatched bases: 14. This CDR3 comprises 16 residues. Germline V CDR1 and CDR2: SEHNR, FQNEAQ (reference sequence). This chain's CDR3 is CASSLKKAGEFDEQYF. The CDR3 DNA reads as TGTGCCAGCAGCCTCAAAAAAGCGGGAGAGTTCGACGAGCAGTACTTC.

CDR3 nucleotide sequence: TGCAGTGCTGGGGGACTAGCGGCTAAATGGTTTGAGGAAGAGACCCAGTACTTC. It is translated as CSAGGLAAKWFEEETQYF. The J gene is TRBJ2-5, the V gene TRBV20-1, with 11 bases matching TRBD2. Germline assignment: CDR1 DFQATT and CDR2 SNEGSKA (reference sequence). The CDR3 loop spans 18 amino acids. V shed 5 bases and J 3 bases; nucleotides not matched to a gene: 17.

In its sample, this clonotype was seen a few times. The V call is TRBV20-1, the J call TRBJ2-4, with no clear D. The V gene's germline CDR1 is DFQATT and CDR2 SNEGSKA (reference sequence). V lost 0 bases, J lost 3 bases, and 6 bases lay in between. The length of the CDR3 is 13 residues. CDR3 amino acids: CSARDPNKNIQYF. CDR3 DNA: TGCAGTGCTAGAGATCCAAACAAAAACATTCAGTACTTC.

This chain connects TRBV11-2 to TRBJ2-1; D gene unclear. The CDR3 runs 16 residues. The ends were cut back, 6 bases at V and 3 bases at J, with 18 bases in the middle. Germline V CDR1 and CDR2: SGHAT, FQNNGV. The CDR3 loop reads CASRLKPGYVYNEQFF. The CDR3 DNA reads as TGTGCCAGCAGATTAAAGCCCGGTTATGTCTACAATGAGCAGTTCTTC.

This clonotype occurred many times. The rearrangement links TRBV28 to TRBJ2-5, with TRBD2 matching over 8 bases. The CDR3 extends over 14 amino acids. In germline, CDR1 is MDHEN, CDR2 SYDVKM. V gave up 7 bases and J gave up 3 bases; unmatched junction bases: 7. The CDR3 spells CASNPGLGEETQYF. CDR3 in DNA: TGTGCCAGCAACCCGGGACTAGGAGAAGAGACCCAGTACTTC.

This clonotype was recorded at least ten times. The chain has TRBV4-3 and TRBJ2-5; 9 positions agree with TRBD2. The CDR3 runs to 15 residues. Losses at the gene ends were 3 bases for V and 5 bases for J; bases not matched to a gene: 7. The V gene's germline CDR1 is LGHNA and CDR2 YSLEER. The CDR3 DNA reads TGCGCCAGCAGCCACAGAATAGCGGGAGAGGAGACCCAGTACTTC. Its protein product is CASSHRIAGEETQYF.